This T cell receptor (beta chain) was found in a study of blood T cells in healthy people across ages. Study details: With template switching, about one barcoded beta molecule was captured per two T cells.

This clonotype came up a few times. Peripheral blood samples of around 11 milliliters were drawn from each donor. Primed by a sample-barcoded 5' primer and a J-beta primer mix, a second PCR proceeded for roughly 6 to 12 cycles. TCRdb itself ran the 5' RACE reads through MiXCR, one entry per CDR3 protein. This sample carries 1.5 million to 2 million distinct CDR3 sequences, 28% of them seen once, and the ten largest clones take 7.7%. The CDR3 is 15 residues long. Germline V gene lookup returns CDR1 LGHNA and CDR2 YNFKEQ. Trimming cost V 2 bases and J 0 bases, with 11 bases left between them. The specimen sequenced was blood. The TCR comes from a woman younger than 45 in good health. V gene TRBV4-2 combines with J gene TRBJ2-7; D unresolved. CDR3: CASSQRLGSSYEQYF. For the CDR3, the DNA is TGTGCCAGCAGCCAAAGACTGGGAAGCTCCTACGAGCAGTACTTC.